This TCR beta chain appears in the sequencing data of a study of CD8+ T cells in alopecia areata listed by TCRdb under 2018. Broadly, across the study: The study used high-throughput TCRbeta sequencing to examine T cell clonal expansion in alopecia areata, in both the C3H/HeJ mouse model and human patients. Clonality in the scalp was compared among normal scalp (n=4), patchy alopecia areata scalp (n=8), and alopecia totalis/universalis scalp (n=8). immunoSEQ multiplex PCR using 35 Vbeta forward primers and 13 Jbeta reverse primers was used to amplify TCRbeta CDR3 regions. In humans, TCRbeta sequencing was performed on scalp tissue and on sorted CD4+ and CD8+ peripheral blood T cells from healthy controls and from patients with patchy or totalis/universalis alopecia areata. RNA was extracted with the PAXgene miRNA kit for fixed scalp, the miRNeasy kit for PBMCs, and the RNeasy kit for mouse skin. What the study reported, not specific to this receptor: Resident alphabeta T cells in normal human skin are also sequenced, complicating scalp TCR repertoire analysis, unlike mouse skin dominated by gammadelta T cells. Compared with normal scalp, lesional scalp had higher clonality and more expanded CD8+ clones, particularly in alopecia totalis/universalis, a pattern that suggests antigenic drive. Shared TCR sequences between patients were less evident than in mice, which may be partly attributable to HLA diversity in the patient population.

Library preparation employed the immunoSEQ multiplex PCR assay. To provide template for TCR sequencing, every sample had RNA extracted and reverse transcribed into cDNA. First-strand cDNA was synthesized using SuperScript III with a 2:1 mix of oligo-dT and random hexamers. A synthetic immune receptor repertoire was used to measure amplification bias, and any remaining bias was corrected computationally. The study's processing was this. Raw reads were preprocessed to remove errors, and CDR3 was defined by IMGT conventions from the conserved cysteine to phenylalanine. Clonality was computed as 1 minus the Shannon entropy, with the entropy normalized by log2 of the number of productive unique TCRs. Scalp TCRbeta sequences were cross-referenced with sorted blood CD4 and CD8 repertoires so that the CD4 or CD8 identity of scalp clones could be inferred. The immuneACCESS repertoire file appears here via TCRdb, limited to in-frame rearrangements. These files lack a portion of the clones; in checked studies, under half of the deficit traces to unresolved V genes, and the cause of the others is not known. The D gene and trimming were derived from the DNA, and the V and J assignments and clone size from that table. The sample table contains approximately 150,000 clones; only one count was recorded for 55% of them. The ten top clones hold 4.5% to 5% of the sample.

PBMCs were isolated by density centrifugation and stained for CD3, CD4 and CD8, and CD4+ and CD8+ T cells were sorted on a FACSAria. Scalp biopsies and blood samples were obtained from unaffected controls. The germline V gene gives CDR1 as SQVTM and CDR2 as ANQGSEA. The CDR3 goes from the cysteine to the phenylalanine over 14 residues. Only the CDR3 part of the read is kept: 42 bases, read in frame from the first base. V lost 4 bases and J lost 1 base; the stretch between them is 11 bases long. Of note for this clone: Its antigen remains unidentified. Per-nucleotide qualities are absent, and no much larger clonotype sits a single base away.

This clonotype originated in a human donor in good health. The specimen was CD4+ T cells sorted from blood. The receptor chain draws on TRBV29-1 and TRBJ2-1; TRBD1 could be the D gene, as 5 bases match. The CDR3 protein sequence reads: CSVVEGVSYNEQFF. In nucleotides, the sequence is TGCAGCGTTGTTGAAGGGGTGTCCTACAATGAGCAGTTCTTC.